This T cell receptor beta chain emerged from a study of beta chain features in type 1 diabetes. Study results and limitations: For Type 1 diabetes patients, all four CD4+ subsets carried TCRB CDR3s that were moderately but significantly shorter.

About this clone itself: As yet, its antigen is unknown.

Of the isolated RNA, all was reverse transcribed, and so the sequenced material was expressed TCRB transcripts. Approximately 3.6 million reads, on average, came from each naive, central memory and regulatory T cell sample. Sequenced by immunoSEQ multiplex PCR; TCRdb stores in-frame clones only, minus some. The sample yields 300,000 or so clones, approximately 9.7% seen once. Germline loops: CDR1 MDHEN, CDR2 SYDVKM. This CDR3 region has 17 residues. Trimming at V came to 10 bases and at J to 7 bases, leaving 22 bases not matched to a gene. The genes are TRBV28 and TRBJ1-2, with 9 bases matching TRBD1. Sequences were obtained from central memory CD4+ T cells from blood. This clonotype was obtained from a man aged 25 to 40 with type 1 diabetes. CDR3 amino acids: CAIRNDAGQGYRGGYTF. The CDR3 region has the DNA TGTGCCATCAGGAATGATGCGGGACAGGGATACCGCGGTGGCTACACCTTC.